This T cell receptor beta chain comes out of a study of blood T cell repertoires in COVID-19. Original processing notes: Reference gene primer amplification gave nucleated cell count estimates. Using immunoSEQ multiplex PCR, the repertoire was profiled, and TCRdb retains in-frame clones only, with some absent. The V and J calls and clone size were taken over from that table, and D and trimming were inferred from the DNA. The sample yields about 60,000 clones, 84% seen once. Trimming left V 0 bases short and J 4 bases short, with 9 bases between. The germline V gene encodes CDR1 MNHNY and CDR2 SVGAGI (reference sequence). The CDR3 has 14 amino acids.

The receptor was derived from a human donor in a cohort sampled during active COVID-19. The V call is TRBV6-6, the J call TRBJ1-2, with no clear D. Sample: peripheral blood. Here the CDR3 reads CASSYSDLGYGYTF. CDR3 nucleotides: TGTGCCAGCAGTTACTCCGACTTGGGCTATGGCTACACCTTC.